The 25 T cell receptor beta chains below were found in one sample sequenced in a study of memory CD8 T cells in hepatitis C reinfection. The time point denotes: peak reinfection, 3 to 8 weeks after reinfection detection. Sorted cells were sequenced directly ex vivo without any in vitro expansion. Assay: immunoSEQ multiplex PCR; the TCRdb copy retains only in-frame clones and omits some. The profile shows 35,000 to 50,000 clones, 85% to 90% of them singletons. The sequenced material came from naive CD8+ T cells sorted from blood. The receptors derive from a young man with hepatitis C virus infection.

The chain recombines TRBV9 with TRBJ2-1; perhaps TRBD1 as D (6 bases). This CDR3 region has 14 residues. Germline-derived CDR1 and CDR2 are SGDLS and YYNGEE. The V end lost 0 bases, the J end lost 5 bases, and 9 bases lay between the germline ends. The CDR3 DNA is TGTGCCAGCAGCGTAGTGGGACAAGACAATGAGCAGTTCTTC. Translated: CASSVVGQDNEQFF.

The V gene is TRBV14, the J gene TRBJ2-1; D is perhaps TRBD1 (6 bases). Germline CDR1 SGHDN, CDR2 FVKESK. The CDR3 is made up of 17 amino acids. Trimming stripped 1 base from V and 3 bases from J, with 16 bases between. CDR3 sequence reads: CASSQARGASNYNEQFF. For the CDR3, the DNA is TGTGCCAGCAGCCAAGCCAGGGGCGCCTCAAACTACAATGAGCAGTTCTTC. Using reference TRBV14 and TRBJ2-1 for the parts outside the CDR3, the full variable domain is EAGVTQFPSHSVIEKGQTVTLRCDPISGHDNLYWYRRVMGKEIKFLLHFVKESKQDESGMPNNRFLAERTGGTYSTLKVQPAELEDSGVYFCASSQARGASNYNEQFFGPGTRLTVL.

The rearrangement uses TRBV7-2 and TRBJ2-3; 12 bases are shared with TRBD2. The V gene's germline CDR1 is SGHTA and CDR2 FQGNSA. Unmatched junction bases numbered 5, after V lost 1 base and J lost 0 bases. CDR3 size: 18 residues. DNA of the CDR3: TGTGCCAGCAGCTTAGGGTCCGGGACTAGCGGGAGCACAGATACGCAGTATTTT. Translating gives CASSLGSGTSGSTDTQYF.

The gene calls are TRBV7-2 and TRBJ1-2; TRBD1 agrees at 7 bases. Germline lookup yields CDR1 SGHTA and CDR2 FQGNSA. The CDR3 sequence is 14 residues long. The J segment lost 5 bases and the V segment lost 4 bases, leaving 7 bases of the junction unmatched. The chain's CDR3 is CASSSDRLSYGYTF. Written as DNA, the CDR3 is TGTGCCAGCAGCTCGGACAGGCTGAGTTATGGCTACACCTTC.

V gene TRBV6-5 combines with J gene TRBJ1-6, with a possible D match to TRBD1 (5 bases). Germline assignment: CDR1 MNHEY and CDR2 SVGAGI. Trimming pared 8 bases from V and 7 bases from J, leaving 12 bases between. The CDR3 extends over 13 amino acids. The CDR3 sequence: CASQRGENSPLHF. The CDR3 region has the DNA TGTGCCAGCCAACGGGGGGAAAATTCACCCCTCCACTTT.

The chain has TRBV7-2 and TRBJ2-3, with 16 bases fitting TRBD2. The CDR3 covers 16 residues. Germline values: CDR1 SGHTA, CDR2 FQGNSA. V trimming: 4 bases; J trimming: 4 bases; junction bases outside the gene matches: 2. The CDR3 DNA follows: TGTGCCAGCAGCTGGGGACTAGCGGGGGGGTCAGATACGCAGTATTTT. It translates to CASSWGLAGGSDTQYF.

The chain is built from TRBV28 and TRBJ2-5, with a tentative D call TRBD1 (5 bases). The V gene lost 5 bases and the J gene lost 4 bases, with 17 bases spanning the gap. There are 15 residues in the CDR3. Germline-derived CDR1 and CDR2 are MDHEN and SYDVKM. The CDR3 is CASSPGIAQGETQYF. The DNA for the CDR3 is TGTGCCAGCAGTCCAGGGATCGCCCAGGGAGAGACCCAGTACTTC. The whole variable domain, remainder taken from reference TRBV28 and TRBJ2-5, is DVKVTQSSRYLVKRTGEKVFLECVQDMDHENMFWYRQDPGLGLRLIYFSYDVKMKEKGDIPEGYSVSREKKERFSLILESASTNQTSMYLCASSPGIAQGETQYFGPGTRLLVL.

The CDR3 sequence: CASSSGLAGQETQYF. CDR3 DNA: TGTGCCAGCAGCTCAGGACTAGCGGGGCAAGAGACCCAGTACTTC. The chain recombines TRBV7-9 with TRBJ2-5; TRBD2 aligns across 12 bases. The CDR3 is made up of 15 amino acids. V was pared by 4 bases and J by 2 bases, with 2 bases of the junction left unmatched. Germline CDR1 SEHNR, CDR2 FQNEAQ (reference sequence).

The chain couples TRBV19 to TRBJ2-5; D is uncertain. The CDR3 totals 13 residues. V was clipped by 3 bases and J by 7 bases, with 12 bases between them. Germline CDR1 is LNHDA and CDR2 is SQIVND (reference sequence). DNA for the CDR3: TGTGCCAGTAGTATTCGGTCTTCTTGGACCCAGTACTTC. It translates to CASSIRSSWTQYF.

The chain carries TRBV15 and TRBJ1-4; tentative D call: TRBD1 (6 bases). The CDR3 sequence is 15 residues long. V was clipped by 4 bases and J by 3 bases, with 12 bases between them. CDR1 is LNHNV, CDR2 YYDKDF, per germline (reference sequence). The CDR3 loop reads CATSTHRAPNEKLFF. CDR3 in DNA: TGTGCCACCAGCACCCACAGGGCTCCTAATGAAAAACTGTTTTTT.

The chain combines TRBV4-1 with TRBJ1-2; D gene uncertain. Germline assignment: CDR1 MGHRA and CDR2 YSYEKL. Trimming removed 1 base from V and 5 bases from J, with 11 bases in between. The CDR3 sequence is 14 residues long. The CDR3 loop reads CASSQVLGSYGYTF. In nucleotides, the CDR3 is TGCGCCAGCAGCCAAGTTTTAGGGAGTTATGGCTACACCTTC.

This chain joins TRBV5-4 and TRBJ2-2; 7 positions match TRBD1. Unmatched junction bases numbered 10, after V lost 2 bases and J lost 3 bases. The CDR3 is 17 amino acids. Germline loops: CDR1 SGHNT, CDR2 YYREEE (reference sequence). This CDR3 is CASSFPPGTADTGELFF. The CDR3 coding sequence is TGTGCCAGCAGCTTTCCCCCTGGGACAGCCGACACCGGGGAGCTGTTTTTT.

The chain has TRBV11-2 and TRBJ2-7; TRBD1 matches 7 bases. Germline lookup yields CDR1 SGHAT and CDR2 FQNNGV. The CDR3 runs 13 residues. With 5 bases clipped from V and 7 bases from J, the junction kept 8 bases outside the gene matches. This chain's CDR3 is CASSMFGTVEQYV. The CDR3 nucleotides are TGTGCCAGCAGCATGTTCGGGACAGTGGAGCAGTACGTC.

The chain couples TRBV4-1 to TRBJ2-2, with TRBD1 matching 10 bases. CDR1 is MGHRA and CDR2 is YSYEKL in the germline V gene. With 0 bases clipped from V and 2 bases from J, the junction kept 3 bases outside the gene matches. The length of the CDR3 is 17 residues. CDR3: CASSQDWTGGNTGELFF. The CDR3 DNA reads TGCGCCAGCAGCCAAGATTGGACAGGGGGTAACACCGGGGAGCTGTTTTTT.

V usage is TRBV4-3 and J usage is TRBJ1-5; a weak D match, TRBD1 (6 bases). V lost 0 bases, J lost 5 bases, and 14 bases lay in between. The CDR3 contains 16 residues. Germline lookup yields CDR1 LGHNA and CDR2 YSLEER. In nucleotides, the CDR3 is TGCGCCAGCAGCCAAGAACGAGGTGGGACACATCAGCCCCAGCATTTT. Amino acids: CASSQERGGTHQPQHF.

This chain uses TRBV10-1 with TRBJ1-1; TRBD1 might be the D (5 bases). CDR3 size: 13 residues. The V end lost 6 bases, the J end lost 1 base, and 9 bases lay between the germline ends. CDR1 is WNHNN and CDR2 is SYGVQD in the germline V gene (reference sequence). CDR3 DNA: TGCGCCAGCAGCTTGACAGCGAACACTGAAGCTTTCTTT. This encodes CASSLTANTEAFF.

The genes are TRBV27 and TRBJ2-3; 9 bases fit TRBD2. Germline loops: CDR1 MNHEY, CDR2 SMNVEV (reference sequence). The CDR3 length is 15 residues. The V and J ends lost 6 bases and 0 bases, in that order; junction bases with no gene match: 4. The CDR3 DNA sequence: TGTGCCAGCAGCCTAGCGGGGACTAGCACAGATACGCAGTATTTT. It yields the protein CASSLAGTSTDTQYF.

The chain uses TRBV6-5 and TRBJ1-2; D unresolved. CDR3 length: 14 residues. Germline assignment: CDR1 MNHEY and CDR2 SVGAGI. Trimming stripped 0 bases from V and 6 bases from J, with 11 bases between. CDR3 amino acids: CASSYSSGAHGYTF. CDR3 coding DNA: TGTGCCAGCAGTTACTCTTCGGGAGCGCATGGCTACACCTTC.

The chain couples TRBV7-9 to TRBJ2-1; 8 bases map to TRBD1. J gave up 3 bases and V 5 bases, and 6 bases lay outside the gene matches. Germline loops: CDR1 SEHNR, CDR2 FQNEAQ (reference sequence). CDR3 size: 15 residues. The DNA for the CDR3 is TGTGCCAGCAGCCCCCGGGACAGGAGCTACAATGAGCAGTTCTTC. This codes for CASSPRDRSYNEQFF. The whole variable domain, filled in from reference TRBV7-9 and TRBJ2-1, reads DTGVSQNPRHKITKRGQNVTFRCDPISEHNRLYWYRQTLGQGPEFLTYFQNEAQLEKSRLLSDRFSAERPKGSFSTLEIQRTEQGDSAMYLCASSPRDRSYNEQFFGPGTRLTVL.

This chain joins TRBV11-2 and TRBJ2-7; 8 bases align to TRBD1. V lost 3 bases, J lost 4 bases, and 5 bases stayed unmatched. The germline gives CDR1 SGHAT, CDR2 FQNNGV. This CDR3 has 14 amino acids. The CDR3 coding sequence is TGTGCCAGCAGCTTTGCCAGGGGGCATTACGAGCAGTACTTC. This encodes CASSFARGHYEQYF.

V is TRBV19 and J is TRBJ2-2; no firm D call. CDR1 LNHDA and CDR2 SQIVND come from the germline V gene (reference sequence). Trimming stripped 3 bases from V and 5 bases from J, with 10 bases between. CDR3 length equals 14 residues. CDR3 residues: CASSIVAATGELFF. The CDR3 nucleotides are TGTGCCAGTAGTATCGTGGCGGCAACCGGGGAGCTGTTTTTT.

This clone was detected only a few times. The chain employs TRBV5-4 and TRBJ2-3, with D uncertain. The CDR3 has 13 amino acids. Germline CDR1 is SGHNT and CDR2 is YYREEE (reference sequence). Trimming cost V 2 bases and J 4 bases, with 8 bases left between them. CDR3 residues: CASSFPPADTQYF. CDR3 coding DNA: TGTGCCAGCAGCTTCCCACCGGCAGATACGCAGTATTTT.

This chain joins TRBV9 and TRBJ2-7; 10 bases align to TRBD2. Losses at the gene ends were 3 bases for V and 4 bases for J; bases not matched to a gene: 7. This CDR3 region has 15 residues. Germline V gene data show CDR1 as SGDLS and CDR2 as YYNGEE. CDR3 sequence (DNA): TGTGCCAGCAGCGAGGGGGCTAGCGGGAGTTACGAGCAGTACTTC. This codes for CASSEGASGSYEQYF.

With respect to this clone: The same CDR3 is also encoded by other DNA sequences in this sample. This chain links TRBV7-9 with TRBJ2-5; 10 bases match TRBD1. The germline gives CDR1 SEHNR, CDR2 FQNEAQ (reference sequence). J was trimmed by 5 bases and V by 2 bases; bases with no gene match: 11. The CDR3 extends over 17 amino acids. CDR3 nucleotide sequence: TGTGCCAGCAGCTTACCCCCGGGACAGGGGATTGGGGAGACCCAGTACTTC. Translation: CASSLPPGQGIGETQYF.

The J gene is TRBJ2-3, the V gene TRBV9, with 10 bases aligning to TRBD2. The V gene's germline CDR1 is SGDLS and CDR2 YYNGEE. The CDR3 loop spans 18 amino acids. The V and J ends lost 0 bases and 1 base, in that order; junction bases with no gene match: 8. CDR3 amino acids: CASSVAVSGRARTDTQYF. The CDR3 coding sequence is TGTGCCAGCAGCGTAGCTGTCAGCGGGAGGGCCCGCACAGATACGCAGTATTTT.